This passage covers 6 T cell receptor beta chains from one sample sequenced in a study of response to subunit inactivated influenza vaccine. TCRdb re-called the RT-PCR reads with MiXCR, one entry per CDR3 protein. The profile shows fewer than 700,000 distinct CDR3 sequences, 10% to 15% of them singletons. The sample in question was PBMCs from blood, obtained more than 35 days after vaccination. Receptor source: a man aged 50 or older who received an inactivated influenza vaccine.

A word on this clonotype: A much larger clonotype is one base distant, so this may be a read error. This sequence joins TRBV27 and TRBJ2-7; weak D call: TRBD1 (5 bases). V gave up 6 bases and J gave up 0 bases, with 6 bases separating them. The CDR3 is 12 residues long. Germline assignment: CDR1 MNHEY and CDR2 SMNVEV (reference sequence). CDR3 sequence reads: CASRDTSYEQYF. The CDR3 DNA reads as TGTGCCAGCAGGGACACCTCCTACGAGCAGTACTTC.

This clonotype has just a few counts. The rearrangement uses TRBV7-9 and TRBJ2-7, with D possibly matching TRBD1 (6 bases). V lost 5 bases to trimming and J lost 2 bases, with 16 bases between them. The CDR3 has 15 amino acids. Per the germline V gene, CDR1 is SEHNR and CDR2 is FQNEAQ (reference sequence). The CDR3 loop reads CASSPGPGETYEQYF. The DNA of the CDR3 is TGTGCCAGCAGCCCGGGGCCAGGGGAAACCTACGAGCAGTACTTC.

The V gene is TRBV4-3, the J gene TRBJ2-3, with 14 nucleotides matching TRBD2. The V gene end was trimmed by 0 bases and the J gene end by 3 bases; junction bases not matched to a gene: 5. Germline-derived CDR1 and CDR2 are LGHNA and YSLEER. CDR3 length: 18 amino acids. The CDR3 reads CASSQETSGGAITDTQYF. As DNA, the CDR3 is TGCGCCAGCAGCCAAGAGACTAGCGGGGGGGCCATAACAGATACGCAGTATTTT.

This clonotype occurred a few times. The CDR3 protein is CASSTGQAYSPLHF. DNA of the CDR3: TGTGCCAGCAGCACGGGACAGGCCTACTCACCCCTCCACTTT. This chain links TRBV11-2 with TRBJ1-6; 8 positions match TRBD1. Germline CDR1 SGHAT, CDR2 FQNNGV. CDR3 length: 14 amino acids. The J segment lost 10 bases and the V segment lost 5 bases, leaving 7 bases of the junction unmatched.

V gene TRBV27 combines with J gene TRBJ2-3; D is possibly TRBD2 (5 bases). V was clipped by 8 bases and J by 0 bases, with 15 bases between them. CDR1 MNHEY and CDR2 SMNVEV come from the germline V gene (reference sequence). CDR3 length: 15 residues. In nucleotides, the CDR3 is TGTGCCAGCTCAAGGAGGACCCTTAGCACAGATACGCAGTATTTT. This gives the protein CASSRRTLSTDTQYF.

This clonotype was seen repeatedly, ten times or more. The chain recombines TRBV29-1 with TRBJ2-2; D tentatively fits TRBD1 or TRBD2 (5 bases each). From germline, CDR1 is SQVTM and CDR2 ANQGSEA. The CDR3 runs 13 residues. V was trimmed by 6 bases and J by 6 bases, leaving 14 bases between them. CDR3 protein: CSVPGAGSGELFF. Here the CDR3 DNA reads TGCAGCGTCCCCGGGGCCGGTTCCGGGGAGCTGTTTTTT.